These 32 T cell receptor beta chains share one sample of origin, sequenced in a study of blood T cell repertoires in COVID-19. The protocol was immunoSEQ multiplex PCR, while the TCRdb copy is restricted to in-frame clones and leaves out a portion. The sample records 150,000 to 200,000 clones, 75% to 90% being singletons. The specimen sequenced was peripheral blood. The receptors derive from a man in his 70s with active or convalescent COVID-19.

This clone came up once. The gene calls are TRBV3-1 (or the pseudogene TRBV3-2) and TRBJ2-5; the D is unclear. The CDR3 totals 14 residues. V shed 5 bases and J shed 2 bases, with 12 bases lying between them. Per the germline V gene, CDR1 is LGHDT and CDR2 is YNNKEL (reference sequence). The CDR3 DNA reads TGTGCCAGCAGCTCAGGTCTCCGGCAAGAGACCCAGTACTTC. Encoded protein: CASSSGLRQETQYF.

The CDR3 DNA follows: TGTGCCAGCAGCTTAGGGTTAGTGCCAGGTTTCGACGAGCAGTACTTC. Amino acid sequence: CASSLGLVPGFDEQYF. The chain combines TRBV11-1 with TRBJ2-7; no firm D call. Germline V gives CDR1 SGHAT, CDR2 FQDESV (reference sequence). The CDR3 length is 16 residues. Trimming removed 1 base from V and 5 bases from J, with 18 bases in between.

The V and J genes are TRBV30 and TRBJ2-2, with D possibly matching TRBD1 (6 bases). V was pared by 4 bases and J by 0 bases, with 9 bases between. Germline V gives CDR1 GTSNPN, CDR2 SVGIG (reference sequence). This CDR3 region has 14 residues. The CDR3 DNA reads TGTGCCTGGACCTGGGGGCCGAACACCGGGGAGCTGTTTTTT. It encodes CAWTWGPNTGELFF.

CDR3 coding DNA: TGTGCCAGCAGCGACCCCGGGACAGTCTCCTACGAGCAGTACTTC. It yields the protein CASSDPGTVSYEQYF. This rearrangement joins TRBV28 to TRBJ2-7; 7 positions match TRBD1. Per germline, CDR1 MDHEN and CDR2 SYDVKM. This CDR3 comprises 15 residues. V was pared by 6 bases and J by 0 bases, with 8 bases of the junction left unmatched. Together with reference TRBV28 and TRBJ2-7, the CDR3 gives the full variable domain: DVKVTQSSRYLVKRTGEKVFLECVQDMDHENMFWYRQDPGLGLRLIYFSYDVKMKEKGDIPEGYSVSREKKERFSLILESASTNQTSMYLCASSDPGTVSYEQYFGPGTRLTVT.

The rearrangement links TRBV30 to TRBJ2-5; a weak D match, TRBD1 (6 bases). This CDR3 region has 15 residues. V lost 3 bases to trimming and J lost 1 base, with 15 bases between them. CDR1 is GTSNPN and CDR2 is SVGIG in the germline V gene (reference sequence). The CDR3 loop reads CAWSATRGGQETQYF. DNA of the CDR3: TGTGCCTGGAGCGCGACAAGAGGGGGCCAAGAGACCCAGTACTTC.

V and J are TRBV19 and TRBJ1-2; TRBD1 is a possible D gene (6 bases). CDR3 length equals 15 residues. Germline CDR1 LNHDA, CDR2 SQIVND (reference sequence). The ends were cut back, 4 bases at V and 0 bases at J, with 12 bases in the middle. In nucleotides, the CDR3 is TGTGCCAGTAGTACCGGACAGAGATCTAACTATGGCTACACCTTC. Translation: CASSTGQRSNYGYTF.

The gene calls are TRBV28 and TRBJ2-1, with TRBD2 matching over 10 bases. J gave up 2 bases and V 5 bases, and 9 bases lay outside the gene matches. Germline assignment: CDR1 MDHEN and CDR2 SYDVKM. This CDR3 region has 17 residues. The CDR3 protein is CASSGTTGTSAYNEQFF. DNA of the CDR3: TGTGCCAGCAGTGGAACAACCGGGACTAGCGCCTACAATGAGCAGTTCTTC.

The V and J genes are TRBV5-1 and TRBJ2-5, with a weak D call TRBD1 (5 bases). The CDR3 totals 13 residues. V lost 1 base and J 5 bases, leaving 9 bases between the germline ends. CDR1 and CDR2 (germline): SGHRS, YFSETQ. Written as DNA, the CDR3 is TGCGCCAGCAGCTTGAGGACACGGGAGACCCAGTACTTC. This gives the protein CASSLRTRETQYF.

The chain recombines TRBV4-3 with TRBJ1-6, with D possibly being TRBD1 (5 bases). The V gene lost 0 bases and the J gene lost 9 bases, with 12 bases spanning the gap. CDR3 size: 15 residues. Germline V gene data show CDR1 as LGHNA and CDR2 as YSLEER. CDR3: CASSQDPGIGSPLHF. CDR3 coding DNA: TGCGCCAGCAGCCAAGATCCAGGGATCGGTTCACCCCTCCACTTT.

The rearrangement joins TRBV5-1 to TRBJ2-7; weak D call: TRBD1 (6 bases). Germline V gives CDR1 SGHRS, CDR2 YFSETQ. The ends were cut back, 8 bases at V and 3 bases at J, with 18 bases in the middle. This CDR3 has 14 residues. The CDR3 reads CASAEQGPDYEQYF. The CDR3 coding sequence is TGCGCCAGTGCCGAACAGGGACCTGACTACGAGCAGTACTTC.

The rearrangement uses TRBV5-4 and TRBJ1-2; TRBD1 might be the D (6 bases). In germline, CDR1 is SGHNT, CDR2 YYREEE (reference sequence). The CDR3 length is 15 residues. V was trimmed by 2 bases and J by 2 bases, leaving 13 bases between them. This CDR3 reads CASSLAGQTNYGYTF. The CDR3 DNA sequence: TGTGCCAGCAGCTTAGCTGGACAGACCAACTATGGCTACACCTTC.

This chain connects TRBV30 to TRBJ1-4; no clear D gene. Trimming stripped 0 bases from V and 4 bases from J, with 6 bases between. Germline assignment: CDR1 GTSNPN and CDR2 SVGIG (reference sequence). This CDR3 comprises 13 residues. CDR3 coding DNA: TGTGCCTGGAGTGTAATTCGTAATGAAAAACTGTTTTTT. Translated, it gives CAWSVIRNEKLFF.

This clone showed up just once. This rearrangement joins TRBV27 to TRBJ2-7, with 11 bases identical to TRBD1. Germline CDR1 MNHEY, CDR2 SMNVEV (reference sequence). Trimming took 3 bases from V and 2 from J; bases not matched to a gene: 3. The CDR3 totals 15 residues. The chain's CDR3 is CASSFTGQGAYEQYF. The CDR3 bases are TGTGCCAGCAGTTTCACGGGACAGGGGGCCTACGAGCAGTACTTC.

The chain uses TRBV4-3 and TRBJ2-4; weak D call: TRBD1 (6 bases). Germline CDR1 and CDR2: LGHNA and YSLEER. Between the trimmed V and J ends, which lost 3 bases and 8 bases, there was a span of 11 bases. The length of the CDR3 is 13 residues. The CDR3 is CASSQQQGHIQYF. CDR3 DNA sequence: TGCGCCAGCAGCCAGCAACAGGGACACATTCAGTACTTC.

The rearrangement uses TRBV20-1 and TRBJ2-7; 10 nucleotides agree with TRBD1. The junction had 2 bases not matched to a gene; V was cut back by 6 bases and J by 6 bases. Germline V gene data show CDR1 as DFQATT and CDR2 as SNEGSKA (reference sequence). The CDR3 loop spans 11 amino acids. Written as DNA, the CDR3 is TGCAGTGCGGGGACAGGGGTCGAGCAGTACTTC. Its protein is CSAGTGVEQYF.

This chain joins TRBV5-1 and TRBJ2-1, with TRBD2 matching over 7 bases. V lost 5 bases and J lost 8; bases outside the gene matches: 10. Per germline, CDR1 SGHRS and CDR2 YFSETQ. This CDR3 comprises 14 residues. CDR3 sequence (DNA): TGCGCCAGCAGGTTCTGGGAGGGAAACGATGAGCAGTTCTTC. Its translation is CASRFWEGNDEQFF.

The CDR3 coding sequence is TGTGCCAGCACCTATGGTGTGGGGCTGGATCAGCCCCAGCATTTT. Translation: CASTYGVGLDQPQHF. The chain carries TRBV19 and TRBJ1-5, with TRBD1 as a possible D gene (5 bases). CDR3 length: 15 amino acids. From germline, CDR1 is LNHDA and CDR2 SQIVND (reference sequence). V was trimmed by 9 bases and J by 5 bases, leaving 20 bases between them.

The V and J genes are TRBV29-1 and TRBJ2-7; 9 bases align to TRBD1. Trimming removed 4 bases from V and 3 bases from J; junction bases left unmatched: 10. Germline V gives CDR1 SQVTM, CDR2 ANQGSEA. The CDR3 has 15 residues. The CDR3 DNA follows: TGCAGCGTTGGGGGTATAGGGACAGGGATCTACGAGCAGTACTTC. Encoded protein: CSVGGIGTGIYEQYF.

This clone was recorded a few times. This chain joins TRBV4-1 and TRBJ2-7; 9 positions agree with TRBD1. This CDR3 has 15 amino acids. After removal of 4 bases from V and 3 bases from J, the junction contained 7 bases not matched to a gene. In germline, CDR1 is MGHRA, CDR2 YSYEKL. CDR3 residues: CASSPGQGRHYEQYF. CDR3 DNA sequence: TGCGCCAGCAGCCCCGGACAGGGGAGGCACTACGAGCAGTACTTC.

The chain links TRBV7-2 to TRBJ1-2; the match to TRBD1 covers 7 bases. The V gene's germline CDR1 is SGHTA and CDR2 FQGNSA. V lost 1 base to trimming and J lost 8 bases; unmatched junction nucleotides: 7. The CDR3 sequence is 14 residues long. The DNA for the CDR3 is TGTGCCAGCAGCTTAGGTGCAGGGGGACAAGGCTACACCTTC. It encodes CASSLGAGGQGYTF.

This CDR3 reads CASSARANTDTQYF. CDR3 in DNA: TGCGCCAGCTCCGCGAGGGCGAACACAGATACGCAGTATTTT. V is TRBV4-3 and J is TRBJ2-3, with D perhaps TRBD2 (5 bases). Trimming stripped 8 bases from V and 2 bases from J, with 14 bases between. This CDR3 region has 14 residues. Germline values: CDR1 LGHNA, CDR2 YSLEER.

CDR3 residues: CASSAFLGQPNQPQHF. CDR3 DNA: TGTGCCAGCAGTGCCTTCCTTGGACAGCCCAATCAGCCCCAGCATTTT. The chain has TRBV6-1 and TRBJ1-5; TRBD1 is a possible D gene (6 bases). This CDR3 is 16 amino acids long. Germline values: CDR1 MNHNS, CDR2 SASEGT. The V end was cut by 4 bases, the J end by 3 bases, with 16 bases between.

This rearrangement joins TRBV19 to TRBJ2-6; 8 bases are a match to TRBD1. Germline lookup yields CDR1 LNHDA and CDR2 SQIVND (reference sequence). The V gene end was trimmed by 5 bases and the J gene end by 2 bases; junction bases not matched to a gene: 5. There are 16 residues in the CDR3. The CDR3 DNA sequence: TGTGCCAGTAGTCCCTCAGGGGGCGCTGGGGCCAACGTCCTGACTTTC. Its protein product is CASSPSGGAGANVLTF.

V usage is TRBV6-1 and J usage is TRBJ2-2; D call uncertain. The germline V gene encodes CDR1 MNHNS and CDR2 SASEGT. The CDR3 runs to 15 residues. V was cut by 0 bases and J by 1 base, with 6 bases left in between. For the CDR3, the DNA is TGTGCCAGCAGTGAAGCGCGACAGAACACCGGGGAGCTGTTTTTT. Translating gives CASSEARQNTGELFF.

The chain employs TRBV30 and TRBJ2-6; D is unclear. The CDR3 is 14 residues long. V shed 4 bases and J shed 0 bases, with 7 bases lying between them. The germline V gene encodes CDR1 GTSNPN and CDR2 SVGIG (reference sequence). CDR3 region: CAWMENSGANVLTF. CDR3 in DNA: TGTGCCTGGATGGAGAACTCTGGGGCCAACGTCCTGACTTTC.

The CDR3 protein is CASSITSGWDYEQYF. CDR3 DNA: TGTGCCAGCAGCATAACTAGCGGTTGGGACTACGAGCAGTACTTC. V gene TRBV11-2 combines with J gene TRBJ2-7; 8 bases match TRBD2. J gave up 3 bases and V 5 bases, and 9 bases lay outside the gene matches. Germline CDR1 SGHAT, CDR2 FQNNGV. The CDR3 is 15 residues long.

This chain uses TRBV19 with TRBJ2-1; the D is unclear. The V gene's germline CDR1 is LNHDA and CDR2 SQIVND (reference sequence). CDR3 size: 15 residues. With 0 bases removed from V and 0 bases from J, the gap between germline ends came to 6 bases. CDR3 residues: CASSIDLSSYNEQFF. In DNA form, the CDR3 reads TGTGCCAGTAGTATAGATCTGAGCTCCTACAATGAGCAGTTCTTC.

The chain's CDR3 is CASTGAGNTGELFF. In DNA, the CDR3 is TGCGCCAGTACAGGGGCTGGGAACACCGGGGAGCTGTTTTTT. The rearrangement links TRBV5-1 to TRBJ2-2; 7 positions agree with TRBD1. Trimming at V came to 8 bases and at J to 1 base, leaving 5 bases not matched to a gene. The CDR3 sequence is 14 residues long. The germline CDR1 and CDR2 sequences are SGHRS and YFSETQ.

This sequence joins TRBV6-5 and TRBJ2-6, with D hard to call. V lost 7 bases to trimming and J lost 0 bases, with 7 bases between them. CDR3 length: 14 residues. The germline gives CDR1 MNHEY, CDR2 SVGAGI. The CDR3 is CASTRLSGANVLTF. The DNA for the CDR3 is TGTGCCAGCACCCGTCTCTCTGGGGCCAACGTCCTGACTTTC.

The rearrangement joins TRBV12-3 or TRBV12-4 to TRBJ2-5; weak D call: TRBD1 (5 bases). The CDR3 sequence is 13 residues long. V lost 8 bases and J lost 7, with 17 bases in between. CDR3 residues: CASGLETVRTQYF. Here the CDR3 DNA reads TGTGCCAGCGGCCTCGAGACAGTGAGGACCCAGTACTTC.

The V and J genes are TRBV24-1 and TRBJ2-1; unclear D gene. The V end lost 3 bases, the J end lost 5 bases, and 16 bases lay between the germline ends. The CDR3 covers 16 residues. The V gene's germline CDR1 is KGHDR and CDR2 SFDVKD. CDR3 DNA: TGTGCCACCAGTGATCCTGGGCCTCAGAATAACAATGAGCAGTTCTTC. Encoded protein: CATSDPGPQNNNEQFF.

The chain employs TRBV29-1 and TRBJ2-4, with 10 positions matching TRBD2. The CDR3 runs 16 residues. The ends lost 3 bases at V and 10 bases at J; junction bases unmatched: 15. The V gene's germline CDR1 is SQVTM and CDR2 ANQGSEA. CDR3 amino acids: CSVEGLAGVPGLIQYF. For the CDR3, the DNA is TGCAGCGTTGAGGGGCTAGCGGGGGTTCCGGGATTGATTCAGTACTTC.